The 29 T cell receptor beta chains below all came from one sample that was sequenced in a study of cytomegalovirus exposure and HLA in healthy donors. This PCR relied on a set of 60 Vbeta primers and 13 Jbeta primers. Measured with immunoSEQ multiplex PCR; TCRdb has only the in-frame clones, and not every one. The data hold over 150,000 clones, with over 65% observed a single time. The material sequenced was PBMCs. The receptors derive from a woman in her 30s in good health and CMV-seronegative.

The chain employs TRBV2 and TRBJ1-1, with 10 bases identical to TRBD1. Germline V gene data show CDR1 as SNHLY and CDR2 as FYNNEI. The CDR3 runs to 16 residues. V lost 6 bases, J lost 1 base, and 8 bases stayed unmatched. CDR3 DNA sequence: TGTGCCAGCAGCCCGAGGACAGGGGGTGCGAACACTGAAGCTTTCTTT. Encoded protein: CASSPRTGGANTEAFF.

This clone was counted between two and nine times. The chain carries TRBV6-1 and TRBJ2-7; 9 bases are shared with TRBD1. This CDR3 contains 13 residues. Germline V CDR1 and CDR2: MNHNS, SASEGT. The ends lost 7 bases at V and 7 bases at J; junction bases unmatched: 8. The CDR3 spells CASIGTGLREQYF. The CDR3 nucleotides are TGTGCCAGCATCGGGACAGGGCTTAGGGAGCAGTACTTC.

The J gene is TRBJ1-2, the V gene TRBV10-3, with D unresolved. The CDR3 is 14 amino acids. Germline loops: CDR1 ENHRY, CDR2 SYGVKD. Deletions cut 3 bases from V and 4 bases from J, with 12 bases between. The CDR3 DNA reads TGTGCCATCAGTGAAAAGGGAGCAGGCTATGGCTACACCTTC. It yields the protein CAISEKGAGYGYTF.

This clone was observed a few times. The chain combines TRBV2 with TRBJ1-5; D may be TRBD1 (5 bases). From germline, CDR1 is SNHLY and CDR2 FYNNEI. Trimming removed 2 bases at V and 7 bases at J, with 12 bases between. CDR3 length: 14 residues. CDR3 nucleotide sequence: TGTGCCAGCAGTGAACTTCGGGCAGGGCAGCCCCAGCATTTT. Amino acids: CASSELRAGQPQHF.

There are a few counts of this clone. The chain employs TRBV7-8 and TRBJ1-4, with no clear D. V was pared by 4 bases and J by 4 bases, with 10 bases between. CDR1 and CDR2 (germline): SGHVS, FQNEAQ. The CDR3 is 14 amino acids. The CDR3, as DNA: TGTGCCAGCAGCTATGGAGGCGGTAATGAAAAACTGTTTTTT. Protein sequence: CASSYGGGNEKLFF.

This clone was observed a few times. The chain carries TRBV15 and TRBJ1-5; D perhaps matches TRBD1 (5 bases). The CDR3 contains 14 residues. V was cut by 5 bases and J by 4 bases, with 12 bases left in between. Germline assignment: CDR1 LNHNV and CDR2 YYDKDF (reference sequence). The CDR3: CATSLVRGNQPQHF. CDR3 nucleotide sequence: TGTGCCACCAGCCTCGTACGGGGGAATCAGCCCCAGCATTTT.

A note on this clone: Its ends do not fully match the called genes, so a read error is possible. This chain links TRBV9 with TRBJ1-2; perhaps TRBD1 as D (6 bases). This CDR3 has 14 amino acids. Germline V gene sequence: CDR1 SGDLS, CDR2 YYNGEE. CDR3 nucleotide sequence: TGTGCCAGCAGCGTAGACAGGGCGCTAGGCGGCTACCCCTTC. Protein sequence: CASSVDRALGGYPF. The variable domain in full, with the rest retrieved from reference TRBV9 and TRBJ1-2, is DSGVTQTPKHLITATGQRVTLRCSPRSGDLSVYWYQQSLDQGLQFLIQYYNGEERAKGNILERFSAQQFPDLHSELNLSSLELGDSALYFCASSVDRALGGYPFGSGTRLTVV.

The chain links TRBV2 to TRBJ1-3; TRBD1 agrees at 7 bases. V lost 4 bases to trimming and J lost 5 bases; unmatched junction nucleotides: 8. Germline lookup yields CDR1 SNHLY and CDR2 FYNNEI. This CDR3 has 15 amino acids. The CDR3 nucleotides read TGTGCCAGCAGTGTGGCGCCGGGACAGAGAAACACCATATATTTT. This sequence encodes CASSVAPGQRNTIYF.

The chain combines TRBV11-2 with TRBJ2-7; D possibly corresponds to TRBD1 (6 bases). Germline loops: CDR1 SGHAT, CDR2 FQNNGV. V lost 5 bases and J lost 9, with 14 bases in between. The CDR3 runs 12 residues. The CDR3: CASSRGGVVQYF. The DNA of the CDR3 is TGTGCCAGCAGCCGAGGGGGAGTGGTGCAGTACTTC. The whole variable domain, remainder taken from reference TRBV11-2 and TRBJ2-7, is EAGVAQSPRYKIIEKRQSVAFWCNPISGHATLYWYQQILGQGPKLLIQFQNNGVVDDSQLPKDRFSAERLKGVDSTLKIQPAKLEDSAVYLCASSRGGVVQYFGPGTRLTVT.

J is TRBJ1-2 and V is TRBV4-2; D gene uncertain. The CDR3 runs to 15 residues. Germline V gives CDR1 LGHNA, CDR2 YNFKEQ. Trimming stripped 0 bases from V and 2 bases from J, with 10 bases between. The CDR3 sequence is CASSQDAGRNYGYTF. CDR3 nucleotide sequence: TGTGCCAGCAGCCAAGATGCCGGGAGAAACTATGGCTACACCTTC.

The CDR3 DNA is TGTGCCAGCAGCTTATCCGGGAGCGGTAATTCACCCCTCCACTTT. This gives the protein CASSLSGSGNSPLHF. The chain carries TRBV7-8 and TRBJ1-6, with D unresolved. The CDR3 loop spans 15 amino acids. Looked up from germline, CDR1 is SGHVS and CDR2 is FQNEAQ. Trimming cost V 2 bases and J 6 bases, with 11 bases left between them.

The rearrangement uses TRBV19 and TRBJ2-1, with TRBD1 matching over 10 bases. The CDR3 is 15 residues long. The germline CDR1 and CDR2 sequences are LNHDA and SQIVND (reference sequence). V lost 6 bases and J lost 7; bases outside the gene matches: 9. The CDR3 sequence is CASSSGTGELNEQFF. CDR3 coding DNA: TGTGCCAGTAGCTCCGGGACAGGGGAGTTAAATGAGCAGTTCTTC.

This clone has a single count. The V call is TRBV7-9, the J call TRBJ1-2, with 8 bases that match TRBD1. The V and J ends lost 5 bases and 7 bases, in that order; junction bases with no gene match: 3. Germline V gene data show CDR1 as SEHNR and CDR2 as FQNEAQ (reference sequence). The CDR3 spans 12 residues. The CDR3 coding sequence is TGTGCCAGCAGCCACGACAGGGGTGGCTACACCTTC. Translated, it gives CASSHDRGGYTF.

The rearrangement links TRBV7-9 to TRBJ2-2, with 11 bases fitting TRBD1. The CDR3 has 15 amino acids. Germline V CDR1 and CDR2: SEHNR, FQNEAQ (reference sequence). V shed 5 bases and J 7 bases; nucleotides not matched to a gene: 6. The CDR3 region has the DNA TGTGCCAGCAGCCCCTGGGACAGGGGGTTCGGGGAGCTGTTTTTT. Translation: CASSPWDRGFGELFF.

The chain uses TRBV30 and TRBJ1-3; D remains ambiguous. This CDR3 region has 15 residues. Germline-derived CDR1 and CDR2 are GTSNPN and SVGIG (reference sequence). V was pared by 3 bases and J by 2 bases, with 14 bases between. CDR3 sequence (DNA): TGTGCCTGGAGCTCCGGGTCAATTACTGGAAACACCATATATTTT. It encodes CAWSSGSITGNTIYF.

The chain uses TRBV6-6 and TRBJ2-3, with 11 bases that match TRBD2. J was trimmed by 0 bases and V by 6 bases; bases with no gene match: 2. The CDR3 has 15 residues. Germline CDR1 and CDR2: MNHNY and SVGAGI (reference sequence). CDR3: CASSPSGGSTDTQYF. The CDR3 DNA is TGTGCCAGCAGCCCTAGCGGGGGGAGCACAGATACGCAGTATTTT.

This clone has just one count. This chain uses TRBV5-1 with TRBJ2-1; 9 nucleotides match TRBD2. CDR1 SGHRS and CDR2 YFSETQ come from the germline V gene. This CDR3 comprises 17 residues. The V gene end was trimmed by 0 bases and the J gene end by 5 bases; junction bases not matched to a gene: 9. For the CDR3, the DNA is TGCGCCAGCAGCTTGGGGGGACTAGCTCCCCCCAACAATGAGCAGTTCTTC. Amino acids: CASSLGGLAPPNNEQFF.

This clone appeared a single time. The gene calls are TRBV15 and TRBJ1-2; D might be TRBD1 (5 bases). The CDR3 covers 16 residues. CDR1 and CDR2 from the germline V gene are LNHNV and YYDKDF (reference sequence). Trimming stripped 3 bases from V and 6 bases from J, with 20 bases between. CDR3 coding DNA: TGTGCCACCAGCAGTGGGGGGTGGCGGAATATGGATGGCTACACCTTC. Its translation: CATSSGGWRNMDGYTF.

CDR3 nucleotides: TGTGCCAGCAGTTTGGGACAGTCACCCTACGAGCAGTACTTC. Translating it yields CASSLGQSPYEQYF. The chain has TRBV6-5 and TRBJ2-7; 7 bases map to TRBD1. The CDR3 has 14 amino acids. The V gene end was trimmed by 4 bases and the J gene end by 2 bases; junction bases not matched to a gene: 5. Per the germline V gene, CDR1 is MNHEY and CDR2 is SVGAGI.

As to this clone: Mismatch with germline at one junction end may stem from a read error. This sequence joins TRBV4-2 and TRBJ1-2, with TRBD1 as a possible D gene (5 bases). Germline CDR1 and CDR2: LGHNA and YNFKEQ. The CDR3 length is 15 residues. The chain's CDR3 is CASSLPGHLNYGYPF. As DNA, the CDR3 is TGTGCCAGCAGCCTCCCCGGACACCTGAACTATGGCTACCCCTTC.

The chain uses TRBV5-1 and TRBJ1-2; a possible D gene is TRBD1 (5 bases). Germline V gene data show CDR1 as SGHRS and CDR2 as YFSETQ. The CDR3 is 13 residues long. The V and J ends lost 0 bases and 3 bases respectively, with 6 bases between them. The CDR3 bases are TGCGCCAGCAGCTTGGCAGGGTACTATGGCTACACCTTC. Encoded protein: CASSLAGYYGYTF.

The rearrangement uses TRBV4-1 and TRBJ2-1, with a possible D match to TRBD2 (5 bases). Trimming removed 3 bases from V and 10 bases from J, with 10 bases in between. Germline CDR1 is MGHRA and CDR2 is YSYEKL. CDR3 size: 12 residues. In DNA form, the CDR3 reads TGCGCCAGCAGCCATGGGCGCGGGGAGCAGTTCTTC. This encodes CASSHGRGEQFF.

The chain recombines TRBV5-1 with TRBJ2-7, with 10 bases aligning to TRBD1. CDR1 and CDR2 from the germline V gene are SGHRS and YFSETQ. V shed 4 bases and J 7 bases; nucleotides not matched to a gene: 8. This CDR3 spans 14 amino acids. This chain's CDR3 is CASSEGTGEGEQYF. The CDR3 nucleotides read TGCGCCAGCAGCGAGGGGACAGGGGAAGGGGAGCAGTACTTC.

The chain joins TRBV7-9 to TRBJ2-5; D possibly corresponds to TRBD2 (6 bases). This CDR3 contains 12 residues. Germline CDR1 and CDR2: SEHNR and FQNEAQ (reference sequence). Trimming took off 1 base at V and 11 bases at J, with 11 bases between the two ends. CDR3 region: CASSLDSGEQYF. The DNA for the CDR3 is TGTGCCAGCAGCTTAGACTCGGGGGAGCAGTACTTC.

The chain uses TRBV10-3 and TRBJ1-1; D is unclear. The V gene lost 3 bases and the J gene lost 8 bases, with 16 bases spanning the gap. Germline V gene lookup returns CDR1 ENHRY and CDR2 SYGVKD. The CDR3 is 14 residues long. CDR3: CAISDSRRESEAFF. As DNA, the CDR3 is TGTGCCATCAGTGACTCCCGGAGAGAGAGCGAAGCTTTCTTT.

The rearrangement links TRBV2 to TRBJ2-3, with D perhaps matching TRBD2 (6 bases). Germline V CDR1 and CDR2: SNHLY, FYNNEI. The CDR3 is 14 residues long. V shed 5 bases and J shed 4 bases, with 13 bases lying between them. In nucleotides, the CDR3 is TGTGCCAGCAGTTGGACCCAGCGGGCAGATACGCAGTATTTT. Its protein is CASSWTQRADTQYF. Filled out from reference TRBV2 and TRBJ2-3, the complete variable domain reads EPEVTQTPSHQVTQMGQEVILRCVPISNHLYFYWYRQILGQKVEFLVSFYNNEISEKSEIFDDQFSVERPDGSNFTLKIRSTKLEDSAMYFCASSWTQRADTQYFGPGTRLTVL.

This sequence joins TRBV28 and TRBJ1-5; D remains unclear. The CDR3 contains 15 residues. Trimming cost V 1 base and J 4 bases, with 11 bases left between them. CDR1 is MDHEN and CDR2 is SYDVKM in the germline V gene. DNA of the CDR3: TGTGCCAGCAGTTTATTGGGTGCAGGTAATCAGCCCCAGCATTTT. This translates into CASSLLGAGNQPQHF.

Only a few counts were recorded for this clone. The chain links TRBV28 to TRBJ2-7, with D uncertain. The CDR3 extends over 11 amino acids. Germline V lookup: CDR1 MDHEN, CDR2 SYDVKM. V dropped 1 base and J dropped 9 bases, with 7 bases sitting between them. This chain's CDR3 is CASSLSPRQYF. The CDR3, as DNA: TGTGCCAGCAGTTTATCGCCCAGGCAGTACTTC.

The chain is built from TRBV2 and TRBJ1-1; 8 bases line up with TRBD1. Germline assignment: CDR1 SNHLY and CDR2 FYNNEI. CDR3 length equals 14 residues. Unmatched junction bases numbered 8, after V lost 6 bases and J lost 5 bases. In nucleotides, the CDR3 is TGTGCCAGCAGCCCCAGGACAGGGAAGACTGAAGCTTTCTTT. Its protein is CASSPRTGKTEAFF.